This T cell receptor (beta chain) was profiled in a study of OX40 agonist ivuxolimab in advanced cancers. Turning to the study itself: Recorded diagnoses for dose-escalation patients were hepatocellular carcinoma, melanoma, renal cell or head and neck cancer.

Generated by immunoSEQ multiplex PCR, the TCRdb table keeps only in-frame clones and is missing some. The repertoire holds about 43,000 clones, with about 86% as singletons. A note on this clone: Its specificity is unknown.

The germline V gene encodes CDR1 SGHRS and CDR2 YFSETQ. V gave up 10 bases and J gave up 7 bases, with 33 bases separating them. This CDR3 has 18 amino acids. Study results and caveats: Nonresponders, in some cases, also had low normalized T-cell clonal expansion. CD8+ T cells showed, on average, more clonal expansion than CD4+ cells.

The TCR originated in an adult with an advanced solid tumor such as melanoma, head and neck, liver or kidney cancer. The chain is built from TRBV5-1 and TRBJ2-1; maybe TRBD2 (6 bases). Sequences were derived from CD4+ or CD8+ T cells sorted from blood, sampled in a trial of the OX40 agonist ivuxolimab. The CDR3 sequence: CASTWGVSGGPLGNEQFF. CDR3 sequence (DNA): TGCGCCTCAACCTGGGGGGTTAGTGGCGGACCGTTGGGGAATGAGCAGTTCTTC.